This is a list of T cell receptor beta chains from one sample in a study of Graves' ophthalmopathy and Graves' hyperthyroidism. TCRdb used MiXCR to reprocess the multiplex PCR reads, holding one entry per CDR3 protein. The sample yields about 400,000 distinct CDR3 sequences, approximately 20% seen once. Sequenced input: peripheral blood. These receptors came from a woman younger than 30 with Graves' ophthalmopathy. CDR3s include the opening cysteine and the closing phenylalanine or tryptophan. D genes are given only for firm matches. Only some rows state a clone size, as once, few, many or a class for expanded clones.

>TRBV11-3|-|TRBJ2-6|many
CASIRGGAGFSSGANVLTF
TGTGCCAGCATAAGGGGTGGGGCAGGGTTTTCCTCTGGGGCCAACGTCCTGACTTTC
>TRBV28|-|TRBJ1-5|many
CASSRTPNQPQHF
TGTGCCAGCAGTAGGACACCTAATCAGCCCCAGCATTTT
>TRBV7-2|TRBD1|TRBJ1-6|many
CASSYGTGGASTHNSPLHF
TGTGCCAGCAGCTACGGGACAGGGGGCGCTTCTACCCATAATTCACCCCTCCACTTT
>TRBV12-3/TRBV12-4|TRBD1|TRBJ1-5|many
CASSRDREGNQPQHF
TGTGCCAGCAGTCGGGACAGGGAGGGAAATCAGCCCCAGCATTTT
>TRBV12-3/TRBV12-4|-|TRBJ1-1|many
CASSASGQVFEAFF
TGTGCCAGCAGCGCTTCGGGACAAGTATTTGAAGCTTTCTTT
>TRBV27|-|TRBJ1-2|few
CASSPQRHYGYTF
TGTGCCAGCAGTCCTCAGCGTCACTATGGCTACACCTTC
>TRBV29-1|-|TRBJ1-5|many
CSVGGIGNQPQHF
TGCAGCGTTGGGGGAATCGGCAATCAGCCCCAGCATTTT
>TRBV3-1|TRBD2|TRBJ2-7|many
CASSQETSWSEQYF
TGTGCCAGCAGCCAAGAGACTAGCTGGAGCGAGCAGTACTTC
>TRBV29-1|TRBD2|TRBJ2-4|many
CSVKRGTSVNIQYF
TGCAGCGTAAAACGTGGGACTAGCGTAAACATTCAGTACTTC
>TRBV11-2|TRBD1|TRBJ1-5|many
CASSLDLWGQEDQPQHF
TGTGCCAGCAGCTTAGACCTTTGGGGACAGGAGGATCAGCCCCAGCATTTT
>TRBV7-8|TRBD1|TRBJ2-7|-
CASREGTGDYEQYF
TGTGCCAGCAGAGAAGGGACAGGGGACTACGAGCAGTACTTC
>TRBV28|-|TRBJ1-2|once
CASSLPTGGGYTF
TGTGCCAGCAGTTTACCCACGGGGGGTGGCTACACCTTC
>TRBV6-5|-|TRBJ2-7|-
CASSYWKGMDRAEQYF
TGTGCCAGCAGTTACTGGAAGGGGATGGACCGGGCCGAGCAGTACTTC
>TRBV10-1|-|TRBJ2-7|many
CASSEGLGGTYEQYF
TGCGCCAGCAGTGAGGGTCTAGGGGGGACCTACGAGCAGTACTTC
>TRBV28|-|TRBJ2-7|many
CASSSPGARASYEQYF
TGTGCCAGCAGTTCTCCCGGGGCCAGGGCCTCCTACGAGCAGTACTTC
>TRBV6-2/TRBV6-3|-|TRBJ1-5|many
CASSSNPLRPQHF
TGTGCCAGCAGCTCCAACCCCCTGAGGCCCCAGCATTTT
>TRBV9|TRBD2|TRBJ2-2|-
CASSLGLAGGPTGELFF
TGTGCCAGCAGCCTAGGACTAGCGGGGGGGCCTACCGGGGAGCTGTTTTTT
>TRBV20-1|-|TRBJ2-7|many
CSATDKGNEQYF
TGCAGTGCCACGGACAAAGGGAACGAGCAGTACTTC
>TRBV6-1|-|TRBJ1-6|once
CASRGEWIANSPLHF
TGTGCCAGCAGGGGTGAATGGATTGCTAATTCACCCCTCCACTTT
>TRBV28|-|TRBJ2-7|-
CASHGNVDSYEQYF
TGTGCCAGCCACGGGAATGTAGATTCCTACGAGCAGTACTTC
>TRBV6-2/TRBV6-3|-|TRBJ1-1|many
CASSYSLDGMNTEAFF
TGTGCCAGCAGTTACTCTCTGGACGGAATGAACACTGAAGCTTTCTTT
>TRBV2|-|TRBJ1-6|many
CASSDRGRNNSPLHF
TGTGCCAGCAGTGACCGGGGGAGGAATAATTCACCCCTCCACTTT
>TRBV20-1|TRBD2|TRBJ2-7|-
CSATTSGGLSSYEQYF
TGCAGTGCTACGACTAGCGGGGGCCTTAGTTCCTACGAGCAGTACTTC
>TRBV28|-|TRBJ1-2|-
CASRADGTYYGYTF
TGTGCCAGCAGGGCGGACGGTACCTACTATGGCTACACCTTC
>TRBV12-3/TRBV12-4|TRBD1|TRBJ1-1|many
CASRDRTGPEDFF
TGTGCCAGCAGGGACAGGACAGGGCCCGAGGACTTCTTT
>TRBV2|-|TRBJ2-7|many
CASSTDPYEQYF
TGTGCCAGCAGTACGGACCCCTACGAGCAGTACTTC
>TRBV18|-|TRBJ2-7|many
CASSPNGAYEQYF
TGTGCCAGCTCACCAAACGGTGCCTACGAGCAGTACTTC
>TRBV12-5|TRBD2|TRBJ2-2|many
CASGLAGLPNTGELFF
TGTGCTAGTGGTTTGGCGGGACTACCGAACACCGGGGAGCTGTTTTTT
>TRBV30|TRBD1|TRBJ1-2|many
CAWSVPIKPYRGQVDYGYTF
TGTGCCTGGAGTGTACCAATAAAACCCTACAGGGGGCAGGTGGACTATGGCTACACCTTC
>TRBV3-1|-|TRBJ1-2|-
CASSQGYGRFYGYTF
TGTGCCAGCAGCCAAGGATACGGACGATTTTATGGCTACACCTTC
>TRBV6-5|-|TRBJ1-1|many
CASSYKIPGTEAFF
TGTGCCAGCAGTTACAAAATCCCCGGGACTGAAGCTTTCTTT
>TRBV11-2|-|TRBJ2-5|many
CASSLVVAGGVMETQYF
TGTGCCAGCAGCTTAGTCGTGGCAGGGGGGGTGATGGAGACCCAGTACTTC
>TRBV12-3/TRBV12-4|TRBD1|TRBJ2-7|many
CASRTDRDRDEQYF
TGTGCCAGCAGAACAGACCGGGACAGGGACGAGCAGTACTTC
>TRBV5-1|-|TRBJ2-5|many
CASSQGGTNQETQYF
TGCGCCAGCAGCCAGGGGGGGACTAACCAAGAGACCCAGTACTTC
>TRBV11-1|-|TRBJ1-2|many
CASSLPGQIANYGYTF
TGTGCCAGCAGCCTCCCGGGACAAATAGCTAACTATGGCTACACCTTC
>TRBV12-3/TRBV12-4|TRBD1|TRBJ2-5|many
CASSTQTGPETQYF
TGTGCCAGCAGTACACAGACAGGGCCAGAGACCCAGTACTTC
>TRBV12-3/TRBV12-4|-|TRBJ2-2|many
CASSLSENTGELFF
TGTGCCAGCAGTTTAAGCGAGAACACCGGGGAGCTGTTTTTT
>TRBV6-2/TRBV6-3|-|TRBJ2-7|-
CANSTGSRNSEGSYEQYF
TGTGCCAACTCAACGGGCAGTCGCAACTCGGAGGGATCCTACGAGCAGTACTTC
>TRBV11-2|TRBD1|TRBJ2-7|many
CASSLGTGVVAYEQYF
TGTGCCAGCAGCTTAGGAACAGGGGTCGTCGCCTACGAGCAGTACTTC
>TRBV4-3|TRBD1|TRBJ2-5|many
CASSQAGTGGTQYF
TGCGCCAGCAGCCAGGCAGGGACAGGTGGGACCCAGTACTTC
>TRBV6-1|-|TRBJ1-1|many
CASSVRWTEAFF
TGTGCCAGCAGTGTCAGATGGACTGAAGCTTTCTTT
>TRBV27|-|TRBJ1-6|few
CASSWESTYNSPLHF
TGTGCCAGCAGTTGGGAGAGTACCTATAATTCACCCCTCCACTTT
>TRBV6-2/TRBV6-3|-|TRBJ2-5|-
CASSYLRDGQETQYF
TGTGCCAGCAGTTATCTTCGGGACGGCCAAGAGACCCAGTACTTC
>TRBV6-1|-|TRBJ1-1|-
CASSTPADPNTEAFF
TGTGCCAGCAGTACCCCAGCGGACCCGAACACTGAAGCTTTCTTT
>TRBV2|TRBD2|TRBJ2-7|many
CASSGGAGFQDEQYF
TGTGCCAGCAGTGGGGGAGCGGGATTCCAGGACGAGCAGTACTTC
>TRBV6-1|-|TRBJ1-2|-
CASSHGTANYGYTF
TGTGCCAGCAGCCACGGGACGGCTAACTATGGCTACACCTTC
>TRBV6-2/TRBV6-3|TRBD2|TRBJ2-7|once
CASSYPQASGTYEQYF
TGTGCCAGCAGTTATCCCCAAGCTAGCGGGACCTACGAGCAGTACTTC
>TRBV27|TRBD1|TRBJ1-6|medium-sized
CASSFLDRDDSPLHF
TGTGCCAGCAGTTTCTTAGACAGGGATGATTCACCCCTCCACTTT
>TRBV20-1|TRBD2|TRBJ2-2|-
CSASKSGSPHTGELFF
TGCAGTGCTAGTAAGAGCGGGAGCCCGCACACCGGGGAGCTGTTTTTT
>TRBV7-2|-|TRBJ2-7|many
CASSYGREVSYEQYF
TGTGCCAGCAGCTACGGACGCGAAGTCTCCTACGAGCAGTACTTC
>TRBV12-3/TRBV12-4|TRBD1|TRBJ2-7|-
CASSPGTGLLSEKQYF
TGTGCCAGCAGTCCCGGGACAGGCCTTCTCTCTGAGAAGCAGTACTTC
>TRBV11-2|TRBD1|TRBJ2-3|many
CASSKGQGITDTQYF
TGTGCCAGCAGCAAGGGACAGGGGATCACAGATACGCAGTATTTT
>TRBV7-8|TRBD2|TRBJ2-7|many
CASSRGGASGSSYEQYF
TGTGCCAGCAGCAGAGGGGGAGCTAGCGGGAGCTCCTACGAGCAGTACTTC